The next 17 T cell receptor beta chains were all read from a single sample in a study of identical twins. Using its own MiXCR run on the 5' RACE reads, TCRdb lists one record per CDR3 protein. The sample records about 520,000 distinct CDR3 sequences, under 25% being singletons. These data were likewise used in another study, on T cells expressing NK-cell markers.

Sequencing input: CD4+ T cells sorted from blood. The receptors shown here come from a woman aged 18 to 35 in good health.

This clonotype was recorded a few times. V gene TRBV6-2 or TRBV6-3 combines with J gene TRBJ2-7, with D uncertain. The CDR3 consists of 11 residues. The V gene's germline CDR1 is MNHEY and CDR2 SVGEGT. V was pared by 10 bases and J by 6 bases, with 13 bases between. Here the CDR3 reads CATRVSREQYF. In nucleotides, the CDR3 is TGTGCCACCCGGGTCAGTCGCGAGCAGTACTTC.

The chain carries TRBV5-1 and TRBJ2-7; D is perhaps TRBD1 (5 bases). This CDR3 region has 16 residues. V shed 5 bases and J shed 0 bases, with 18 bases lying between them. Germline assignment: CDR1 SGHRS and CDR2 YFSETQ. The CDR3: CASRRGLGDSSYEQYF. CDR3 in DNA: TGCGCCAGCAGGCGTGGCCTAGGGGATAGCTCCTACGAGCAGTACTTC.

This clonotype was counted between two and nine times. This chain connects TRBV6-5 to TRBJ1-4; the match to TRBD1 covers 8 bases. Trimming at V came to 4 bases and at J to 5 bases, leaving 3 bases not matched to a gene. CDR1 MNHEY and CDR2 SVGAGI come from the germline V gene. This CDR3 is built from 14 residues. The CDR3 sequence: CASSWNRGNEKLFF. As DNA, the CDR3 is TGTGCCAGCAGTTGGAACAGGGGGAATGAAAAACTGTTTTTT.

CDR3 residues: CASSLARHYGYTF. CDR3 nucleotide sequence: TGTGCCAGCAGTTTAGCAAGGCATTATGGCTACACCTTC. V is TRBV12-3 or TRBV12-4 and J is TRBJ1-2; D is uncertain. The CDR3 consists of 13 residues. Between the trimmed V and J ends, which lost 0 bases and 5 bases, there was a span of 7 bases.

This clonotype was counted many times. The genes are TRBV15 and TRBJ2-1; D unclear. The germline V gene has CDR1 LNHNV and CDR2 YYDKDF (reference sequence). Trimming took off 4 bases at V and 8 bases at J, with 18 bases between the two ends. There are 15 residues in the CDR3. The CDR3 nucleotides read TGTGCCACCAGCAAGGAGCTACTTAATAGGGATGAGCAGTTCTTC. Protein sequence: CATSKELLNRDEQFF. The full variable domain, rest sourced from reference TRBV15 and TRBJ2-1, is DAMVIQNPRYQVTQFGKPVTLSCSQTLNHNVMYWYQQKSSQAPKLLFHYYDKDFNNEADTPDNFQSRRPNTSFCFLDIRSPGLGDTAMYLCATSKELLNRDEQFFGPGTRLTVL.

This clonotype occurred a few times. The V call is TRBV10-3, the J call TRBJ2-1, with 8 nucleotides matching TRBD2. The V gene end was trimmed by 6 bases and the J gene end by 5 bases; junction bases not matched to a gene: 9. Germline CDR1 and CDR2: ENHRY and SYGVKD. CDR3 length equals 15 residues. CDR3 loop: CAIREGERGNNEQFF. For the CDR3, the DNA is TGTGCCATCAGGGAGGGCGAGCGGGGGAACAATGAGCAGTTCTTC.

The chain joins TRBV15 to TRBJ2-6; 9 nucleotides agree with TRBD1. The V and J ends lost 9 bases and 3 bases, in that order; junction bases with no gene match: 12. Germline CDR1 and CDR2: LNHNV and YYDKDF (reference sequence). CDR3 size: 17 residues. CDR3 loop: CATRSGQGSIGANVLTF. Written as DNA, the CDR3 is TGTGCCACGCGAAGCGGACAGGGGAGTATTGGGGCCAACGTCCTGACTTTC.

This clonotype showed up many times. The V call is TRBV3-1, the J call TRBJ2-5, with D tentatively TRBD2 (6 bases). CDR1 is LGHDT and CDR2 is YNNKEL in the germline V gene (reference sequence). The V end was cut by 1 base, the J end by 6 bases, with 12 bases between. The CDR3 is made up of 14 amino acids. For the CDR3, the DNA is TGTGCCAGCAGCCAAGGCCGGGGAGGAAAGACCCAGTACTTC. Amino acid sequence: CASSQGRGGKTQYF.

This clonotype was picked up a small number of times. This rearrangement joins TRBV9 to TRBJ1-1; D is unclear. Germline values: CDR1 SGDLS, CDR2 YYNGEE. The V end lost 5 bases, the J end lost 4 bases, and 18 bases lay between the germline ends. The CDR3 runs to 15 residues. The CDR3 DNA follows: TGTGCCAGCAGTCCTGGCCCTGGCGGGAGCACTGAAGCTTTCTTT. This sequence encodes CASSPGPGGSTEAFF.

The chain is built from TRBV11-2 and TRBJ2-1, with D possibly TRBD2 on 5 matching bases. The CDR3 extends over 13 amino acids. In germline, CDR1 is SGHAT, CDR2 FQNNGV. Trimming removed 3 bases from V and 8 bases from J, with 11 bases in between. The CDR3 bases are TGTGCCAGCAGCTTGGTCCCGGGGTATGAGCAGTTCTTC. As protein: CASSLVPGYEQFF.

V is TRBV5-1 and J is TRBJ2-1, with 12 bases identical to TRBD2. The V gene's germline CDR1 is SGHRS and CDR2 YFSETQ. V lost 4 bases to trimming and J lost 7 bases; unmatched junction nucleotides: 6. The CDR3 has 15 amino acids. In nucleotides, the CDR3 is TGCGCCAGCAGCGCGACTAGCGGGAGTCAAAATGAGCAGTTCTTC. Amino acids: CASSATSGSQNEQFF.

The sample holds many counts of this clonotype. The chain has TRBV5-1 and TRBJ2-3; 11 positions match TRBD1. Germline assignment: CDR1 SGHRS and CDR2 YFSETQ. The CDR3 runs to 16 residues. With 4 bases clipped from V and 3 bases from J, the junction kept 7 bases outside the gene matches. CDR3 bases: TGCGCCAGCAGCACCAGGACAGGGGGCAGGACAGATACGCAGTATTTT. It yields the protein CASSTRTGGRTDTQYF.

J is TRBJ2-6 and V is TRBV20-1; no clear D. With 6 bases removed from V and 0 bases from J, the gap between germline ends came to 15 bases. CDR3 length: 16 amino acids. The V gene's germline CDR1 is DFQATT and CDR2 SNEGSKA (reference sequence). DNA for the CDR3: TGCAGTGCCCAATCCCGACACCACTCTGGGGCCAACGTCCTGACTTTC. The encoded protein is CSAQSRHHSGANVLTF.

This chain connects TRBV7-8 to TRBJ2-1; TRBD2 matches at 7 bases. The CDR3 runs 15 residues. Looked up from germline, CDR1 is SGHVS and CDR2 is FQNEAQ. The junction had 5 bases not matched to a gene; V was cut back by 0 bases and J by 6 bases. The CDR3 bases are TGTGCCAGCAGCTTAGCGCTAACTAGCGCCAATGAGCAGTTCTTC. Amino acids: CASSLALTSANEQFF.

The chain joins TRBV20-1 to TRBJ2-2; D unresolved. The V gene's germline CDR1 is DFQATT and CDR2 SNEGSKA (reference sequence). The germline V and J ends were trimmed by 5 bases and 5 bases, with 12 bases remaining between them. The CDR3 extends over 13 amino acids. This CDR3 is CSAPSLGTGELFF. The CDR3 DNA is TGCAGTGCTCCCAGCCTGGGGACCGGGGAGCTGTTTTTT.

CDR3 nucleotides: TGCAGTGCTAGAGATTTAGGGGAGGTGGTGGAGACCCAGTACTTC. Translation gives CSARDLGEVVETQYF. This chain links TRBV20-1 with TRBJ2-5; a weak D match, TRBD2 (6 bases). The germline CDR1 and CDR2 sequences are DFQATT and SNEGSKA (reference sequence). The V and J ends lost 0 bases and 5 bases respectively, with 16 bases between them. CDR3 length equals 15 residues.

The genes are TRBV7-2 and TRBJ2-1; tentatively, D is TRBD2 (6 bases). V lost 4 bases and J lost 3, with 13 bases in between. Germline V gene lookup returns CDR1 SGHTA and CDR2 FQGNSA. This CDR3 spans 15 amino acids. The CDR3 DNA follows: TGTGCCAGCAGCTCGGTGGTAGCGGACTACAATGAGCAGTTCTTC. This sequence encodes CASSSVVADYNEQFF.